This TCR beta chain was found in a study of response to subunit inactivated influenza vaccine. Points from the study as a whole: Few new T cells, the authors suggested, are recruited by each seasonal influenza vaccination.

TCRdb re-called the RT-PCR reads with MiXCR, one entry per CDR3 protein. This table has roughly 500,000 distinct CDR3 sequences, more than 15% appearing once. This clonotype appeared many times. Its specificity is not known. With V trimmed by 4 bases and J by 3 bases, 3 bases remained unmatched. This CDR3 has 13 amino acids. Germline V lookup: CDR1 DFQATT, CDR2 SNEGSKA (reference sequence). The clonotype comes from a man between 50 and 75 years old who received an inactivated influenza vaccine. This sample comprised CD4+ T cells sorted from PBMCs, obtained about 24 months after vaccination. This chain connects TRBV20-1 to TRBJ1-5; TRBD1 aligns across 7 bases. The CDR3 sequence: CSANTGVNQPQHF. CDR3 bases: TGCAGTGCTAACACAGGGGTCAATCAGCCCCAGCATTTT.